The sequence of this TCR beta chain was determined in a study of cytomegalovirus exposure and HLA in healthy donors. The primer mix had 60 Vbeta and 13 Jbeta primers. TCRdb keeps only in-frame clones here, not all; method: immunoSEQ multiplex PCR. The sample has 150,000 or so clones, more than 75% seen once; the top ten hold less than 3%. General study results and limits: In vitro data verified a few CMV-associated chains as specific for CMV antigens. Researchers reported in a later analysis that a missense DCLRE1C variant was tied to TCR beta V- and J-gene trimming. Usually a TCR sequence was rare, but some public TCRs were found in many donors.

Every donor was a healthy person donating bone marrow. V lost 8 bases and J 6 bases, leaving 14 bases between the germline ends. This CDR3 region has 13 residues. CDR1 LGHNT and CDR2 FRNRAP come from the germline V gene. Comment on this clone: The antigen is unknown.

The sample consisted of PBMCs. The rearrangement links TRBV12-5 to TRBJ1-5, with unresolved D. This TCR was sampled from a man in his forties or fifties in good health and CMV-seronegative. CDR3 loop: CASSPPGGQPQHF. DNA of the CDR3: TGTGCTAGTTCCCCTCCAGGAGGTCAGCCCCAGCATTTT.